The entry below gives a single T cell receptor beta chain sequence along with its context. This clone was seen a few times. It lacks a known antigen. There are no base qualities to consult, and no much larger clone falls within one base. TCRB CDR3 regions were amplified from around 1.9 ug genomic DNA, or all available DNA if less, using the immunoSEQ assay. Multiplex PCR used 60 forward primers for TCR V beta segments and 13 reverse primers for J beta segments. Synthetic control templates were spiked into each sample at limiting dilution to estimate reads per starting template. The Illumina HiSeq System generated 87 bp sequencing reads. The study's processing was this. PCR and sequencing errors were removed by a nearest neighbor algorithm that merged closely related sequences. TCR overlap was defined as the percentage of unique tumor TCR beta sequences that were also present in the same patient's peripheral blood. TCRdb re-hosts the immuneACCESS table, in-frame sequences only. Its copies lack some clones; in the studies checked, an unresolved V gene accounts for under half of them, and the cause for the rest is not known. V, J and clone size are those of that table, while D and trimming were read from the DNA. This sample comprises fewer than 90,000 clones, roughly 87% of them detected only once. Around 7% of the sample lies in the top ten.

The record originates from a study of glioma-infiltrating T cells after dendritic cell vaccination (dated by TCRdb to about 2016). With respect to the entire study: Of the 15 or so glioblastoma patients in the cohort, all drawn from Phase I and II dendritic cell vaccination trials, 9 were newly diagnosed and 6 had recurrent disease. The vaccine consisted of monocyte-derived dendritic cells cultured less than 9 days with IL-4 and GM-CSF, then pulsed overnight with autologous tumor lysate. Between the early 2000s and the early 2010s, patients were given autologous tumor lysate-pulsed dendritic cell vaccination. Survival after dendritic cell vaccination was correlated with TCR sequencing metrics such as TIL content and the overlap between tumor and blood repertoires. Patients received three intradermal dendritic cell vaccine injections at biweekly intervals in the arm below the axilla. Tumor-infiltrating lymphocyte content was quantified and tumor and blood repertoires were compared in dendritic cell-vaccinated glioblastoma patients by deep sequencing of TCR beta CDR3 regions.

Reading the label with the study, this specimen's time point is: after dendritic cell vaccination, including at tumor progression/relapse. Patients were selected on the basis of adequate residual fresh-frozen tumor tissue and more than two years of available survival data. None of the glioblastoma patients carried an isocitrate dehydrogenase mutation, although molecular status otherwise varied. PBMC were collected before vaccination, two weeks after the third vaccination, and at tumor progression if progression occurred. The Qiagen DNeasy Blood extraction Kit was used to extract genomic DNA. Study-level results and caveats: No direct relationship between TCR clonality and survival was found, suggesting that a diverse polyclonal response may matter. The cohort was small and heterogeneous, few patients had complete blood and tumor sets, and even fewer had initial-recurrent tumor pairs. The three-group TCR overlap response model was described as speculative and requiring prospective validation. Longer time to progression and overall survival after dendritic cell vaccination were predicted by higher estimated pretreatment TIL content.

Trimming removed 6 bases from V and 3 bases from J; the gene matches leave 1 base unexplained. Inclusive of the bounding cysteine and phenylalanine, the CDR3 is 13 residues long. CDR3 DNA is the only sequence kept; it has 39 bases, read in frame from the first base. Via the germline V gene, CDR1 is MNHNS and CDR2 SASEGT. This sample comprised blood, obtained after dendritic cell vaccination. The V and J genes are TRBV6-1 and TRBJ2-5; TRBD2 matches 10 bases in the middle. This TCR was recovered from a human donor with glioblastoma. The DNA sequence is as follows: TGTGCCAGCAGGAGCGGGGGGGAAGAGACCCAGTACTTC. This gives the protein CASRSGGEETQYF.